The source of this TCR beta chain is a study of cytomegalovirus exposure and HLA in healthy donors. PCR employed 60 Vbeta and 13 Jbeta primers. Assay: immunoSEQ multiplex PCR; the TCRdb copy retains only in-frame clones and omits some. There are about 69,000 clones in the sample; roughly 70% occur only once, and 12% to 15% lies in the top ten. This clone was recorded a few times. The sequenced sample consisted of PBMCs. The sequence was obtained from a male donor in good health and CMV-seropositive.

The CDR3 spells CAISDPQGHYGYTF. DNA for the CDR3: TGTGCCATCAGTGACCCACAGGGACACTATGGCTACACCTTC. V and J are TRBV10-3 and TRBJ1-2; maybe TRBD1 (6 bases). The CDR3 is 14 amino acids. Trimming cost V 3 bases and J 3 bases, with 11 bases left between them. Germline CDR1 reads ENHRY; CDR2 reads SYGVKD.